The count of the clone carrying this T cell receptor (beta chain) is one. CDR3 length: 14 amino acids. Germline V gene data show CDR1 as SGHDT and CDR2 as YYEEEE. The germline V and J ends were trimmed by 0 bases and 2 bases, with 9 bases remaining between them. The entry originates in a study of PD-1 blockade in classical Hodgkin lymphoma. Brentuximab vedotin exposure varied, and every patient relapsed after autologous stem cell transplantation. Clones were read by immunoSEQ multiplex PCR, and TCRdb kept only the in-frame ones, dropping some. The sample holds 110,000 or so clones, about 89% seen once.

V and J are TRBV5-6 and TRBJ2-7; D remains ambiguous. This receptor was obtained from a human donor with classical Hodgkin lymphoma. The sample here was peripheral blood mononuclear cells (PBMCs), taken before the second cycle of nivolumab. The CDR3 DNA sequence: TGTGCCAGCAGCTTGGGTGACTCGGCCTACGAGCAGTACTTC. Amino acid sequence: CASSLGDSAYEQYF.